The 27 T cell receptor beta chains below all came from one sample that was sequenced in a study of regulatory T cells in long-lasting Graves disease. Arm-PCR of CDR3 regions and iRepertoire HTBI primers were the basis on which TCR beta libraries were built. One entry per CDR3 protein, called by TCRdb with MiXCR from the multiplex PCR reads. The data contain fewer than 550,000 distinct CDR3 sequences, about 17% of them singletons. As for time point: newly diagnosed GD, antithyroid drugs for less than 3 months. PBMC-derived RNA was used for the TCR library. These data are also associated with another study on T cells in Graves' hyperthyroidism and ophthalmopathy.

The starting material was peripheral blood mononuclear cells (PBMCs), obtained at new diagnosis, from a patient treated with antithyroid drugs. The receptors shown here come from a woman younger than 30 with Graves disease.

The chain joins TRBV9 to TRBJ1-2; no clear D. CDR1 and CDR2 from the germline V gene are SGDLS and YYNGEE. The V and J ends lost 2 bases and 1 base respectively, with 9 bases between them. This CDR3 is built from 14 residues. CDR3 in amino acids: CASSVSDGNYGYTF. CDR3 DNA: TGTGCCAGCAGCGTTTCGGACGGTAACTATGGCTACACCTTC.

This clonotype was seen only a few times. The CDR3 sequence is CASSRAPSGEGETQYF. The CDR3 nucleotides are TGTGCCAGCAGCCGGGCCCCTAGCGGAGAGGGAGAGACCCAGTACTTC. This chain links TRBV7-2 with TRBJ2-5; 7 nucleotides align to TRBD2. V dropped 5 bases and J dropped 4; count of bases not matched to a gene: 13. This CDR3 has 16 amino acids. Germline CDR1 is SGHTA and CDR2 is FQGNSA.

This chain joins TRBV28 and TRBJ2-6, with 12 nucleotides matching TRBD1. Unmatched junction bases numbered 5, after V lost 3 bases and J lost 2 bases. CDR3 length: 18 amino acids. Germline assignment: CDR1 MDHEN and CDR2 SYDVKM. CDR3 residues: CASSFIGTGGAGANVLTF. CDR3 coding DNA: TGTGCCAGCAGTTTCATTGGGACAGGGGGCGCTGGGGCCAACGTCCTGACTTTC.

J is TRBJ2-1 and V is TRBV28, with TRBD1 identical over 9 bases. With 3 bases clipped from V and 9 bases from J, the junction kept 6 bases outside the gene matches. CDR3 size: 14 residues. The germline gives CDR1 MDHEN, CDR2 SYDVKM. CDR3 DNA: TGTGCCAGCAGTTTTTTGGGACAGGGCGTTGAGCAGTTCTTC. Amino acid sequence: CASSFLGQGVEQFF.

The table lists this clonotype with a few counts. The chain combines TRBV27 with TRBJ2-7, with no clear D. Germline V gene lookup returns CDR1 MNHEY and CDR2 SMNVEV (reference sequence). The CDR3 totals 13 residues. Trimming stripped 1 base from V and 4 bases from J, with 8 bases between. This CDR3 reads CASSLFPSYEQYF. CDR3 bases: TGTGCCAGCAGTTTATTCCCTAGTTACGAGCAGTACTTC.

This clonotype was detected a few times. The chain uses TRBV27 and TRBJ1-6, with TRBD1 matching 9 bases. This CDR3 region has 19 residues. The junction had 16 bases not matched to a gene; V was cut back by 2 bases and J by 8 bases. The germline gives CDR1 MNHEY, CDR2 SMNVEV (reference sequence). CDR3 region: CASSLKKGQGRVFDSPLHF. CDR3 bases: TGTGCCAGCAGTTTAAAGAAAGGACAGGGGAGAGTCTTTGATTCACCCCTCCACTTT.

This chain connects TRBV27 to TRBJ1-6; 9 bases match TRBD1. V shed 3 bases, J shed 10 bases, and the junction held 7 bases outside the gene matches. Germline assignment: CDR1 MNHEY and CDR2 SMNVEV (reference sequence). The CDR3 contains 15 residues. CDR3 region: CASSFGDRVSSPLHF. CDR3 in DNA: TGTGCCAGCAGTTTTGGGGACAGGGTCTCCTCACCCCTCCACTTT.

Many counts were recorded for this clonotype. The chain couples TRBV7-2 to TRBJ2-1, with D tentatively TRBD1 (5 bases). CDR3 length: 13 residues. From germline, CDR1 is SGHTA and CDR2 FQGNSA. Trimming pared 1 base from V and 8 bases from J, leaving 9 bases between. The CDR3 reads CASSLETDHEQFF. CDR3 sequence (DNA): TGTGCCAGCAGCTTAGAGACAGACCATGAGCAGTTCTTC.

A word on this clonotype: This could be a read error, since a much larger clone is one nucleotide away. The chain links TRBV30 to TRBJ1-1; D gene uncertain. With 5 bases removed from V and 0 bases from J, the gap between germline ends came to 7 bases. This CDR3 spans 12 amino acids. CDR1 and CDR2 from the germline V gene are GTSNPN and SVGIG (reference sequence). CDR3 amino acids: CAWDRLNTEAFF. DNA of the CDR3: TGTGCCTGGGACCGCTTGAACACTGAAGCTTTCTTT.

Points on this clonotype: A much larger clonotype is one base distant, so this may be a read error. In this CDR3 the conserved last residue, phenylalanine or tryptophan, is missing, so a read error is likely. This chain joins TRBV28 and TRBJ2-3, with no clear D. Germline CDR1 and CDR2: MDHEN and SYDVKM. The CDR3 loop spans 15 amino acids. V shed 8 bases and J shed 0 bases, with 15 bases lying between them. CDR3 residues: CASLEARSSTDTQYL. CDR3 nucleotide sequence: TGTGCCAGCCTAGAAGCAAGGTCAAGCACAGATACGCAGTATCTT.

Ten or more counts support this clonotype. The chain links TRBV6-2 or TRBV6-3 to TRBJ2-7; D ambiguous. This CDR3 contains 14 residues. V was shortened by 8 bases and J by 4 bases, with 18 bases between the two germline ends. CDR1 is MNHEY and CDR2 is SVGEGT in the germline V gene. This chain's CDR3 is CASGPAMRTYEQYF. The CDR3 DNA sequence: TGTGCCAGCGGTCCGGCTATGAGAACTTACGAGCAGTACTTC.

V usage is TRBV4-3 and J usage is TRBJ2-2; D is ambiguous. Germline loops: CDR1 LGHNA, CDR2 YSLEER. This CDR3 has 14 residues. Trimming removed 4 bases from V and 5 bases from J, with 11 bases in between. CDR3 region: CASSLNYPTGELFF. The CDR3 DNA reads TGCGCCAGCAGCCTGAACTATCCTACCGGGGAGCTGTTTTTT.

This clonotype came up many times. This chain uses TRBV7-8 with TRBJ2-7; tentatively, D is TRBD1 (6 bases). V shed 1 base and J shed 3 bases, with 13 bases lying between them. Germline values: CDR1 SGHVS, CDR2 FQNEAQ. This CDR3 is built from 15 residues. The CDR3 region is CASSLEQGFVYEQYF. CDR3 coding DNA: TGTGCCAGCAGCTTAGAACAGGGTTTTGTCTACGAGCAGTACTTC.

In this sample, this clonotype turned up a few times. The chain couples TRBV11-2 to TRBJ2-1, with 10 nucleotides matching TRBD2. The ends lost 0 bases at V and 8 bases at J; junction bases unmatched: 7. Germline V gene sequence: CDR1 SGHAT, CDR2 FQNNGV. The CDR3 is 16 amino acids. The chain's CDR3 is CASSLESGRARYEQFF. As DNA, the CDR3 is TGTGCCAGCAGCTTAGAAAGCGGGAGGGCCAGGTATGAGCAGTTCTTC.

This clonotype has ten or more counts. This chain joins TRBV28 and TRBJ2-1, with TRBD2 matching over 13 bases. The trim removed 3 bases at V and 8 bases at J, leaving 4 bases unmatched. The CDR3 consists of 15 residues. Germline CDR1 is MDHEN and CDR2 is SYDVKM. The CDR3 region has the DNA TGTGCCAGCAGTTTCGGGACTAGCGGGACCGATGAGCAGTTCTTC. Amino acids: CASSFGTSGTDEQFF.

This clonotype was counted at least ten times. The gene calls are TRBV28 and TRBJ2-3, with 7 bases identical to TRBD2. Losses at the gene ends were 1 base for V and 0 bases for J; bases not matched to a gene: 7. This CDR3 has 17 amino acids. Looked up from germline, CDR1 is MDHEN and CDR2 is SYDVKM. The CDR3 here is CASSLFGTISSTDTQYF. In DNA, the CDR3 is TGTGCCAGCAGTTTATTTGGGACTATCTCTAGCACAGATACGCAGTATTTT.

This clonotype was picked up many times. The rearrangement uses TRBV2 and TRBJ1-6; D may be TRBD1 (5 bases). Germline V gene lookup returns CDR1 SNHLY and CDR2 FYNNEI. V was pared by 4 bases and J by 7 bases, with 14 bases between. CDR3 length: 15 residues. This CDR3 is CASSARQGANSPLHF. The CDR3 nucleotides read TGTGCCAGCAGTGCTCGTCAGGGAGCGAATTCACCCCTCCACTTT.

This rearrangement joins TRBV6-6 to TRBJ2-7; TRBD2 agrees at 12 bases. The CDR3 is 17 residues long. Germline CDR1 MNHNY, CDR2 SVGAGI (reference sequence). With 0 bases clipped from V and 4 bases from J, the junction kept 7 bases outside the gene matches. The CDR3 protein is CASSYSIPLAGGYEQYF. CDR3 sequence (DNA): TGTGCCAGCAGTTACTCGATACCACTAGCGGGAGGTTACGAGCAGTACTTC.

In its sample, this clonotype was seen a few times. The V and J genes are TRBV30 and TRBJ1-6; tentatively, D is TRBD1 (5 bases). Germline V gene sequence: CDR1 GTSNPN, CDR2 SVGIG (reference sequence). The CDR3 is made up of 13 amino acids. In nucleotides, the CDR3 is TGTGCAATGGGGGGAAACTATAATTCACCCCTCCACTTT. Translating it yields CAMGGNYNSPLHF.

This clonotype was found a few times. The V gene is TRBV13, the J gene TRBJ1-2; D unclear. CDR3 length: 13 amino acids. The germline V gene has CDR1 PRHDT and CDR2 FYEKMQ (reference sequence). Deletions cut 3 bases from V and 7 bases from J, with 12 bases between. The CDR3 DNA follows: TGTGCCAGCAGCTTGAGAGGGTTAGGTGGCTACACCTTC. Protein: CASSLRGLGGYTF.

With respect to this clonotype: With a far larger clone one base away, a read error is the likely cause. CDR3 DNA: TGTGCCAGCAGCCCCGGGACCGACCCACCAGAGACCCAGTACTTC. It is translated as CASSPGTDPPETQYF. This chain uses TRBV2 with TRBJ2-3; D is perhaps TRBD1 or TRBD2 (5 bases each). The last part of the DNA fits TRBJ2-5 better; the J call may be wrong. The CDR3 extends over 15 amino acids. Germline values: CDR1 SNHLY, CDR2 FYNNEI.

A remark on this clonotype: This may stem from a read error, because a much larger clone lies one nucleotide away. The chain links TRBV20-1 to TRBJ2-5; D assignment may be TRBD1 or TRBD2 (5 bases each). CDR1 and CDR2 (germline): DFQATT, SNEGSKA (reference sequence). This CDR3 has 16 residues. For the CDR3, the DNA is TGCAGTGCTAGAGATCCGCGGGCGTGGGGGAAAGAGGCCCAGTACTTC. This encodes CSARDPRAWGKEAQYF.

The rearrangement links TRBV6-2 or TRBV6-3 to TRBJ2-5, with unresolved D. Germline assignment: CDR1 MNHEY and CDR2 SVGEGT. The CDR3 covers 12 residues. The germline V and J ends were trimmed by 8 bases and 2 bases, with 9 bases remaining between them. The CDR3 here is CASYSNQETQYF. The CDR3 DNA reads as TGTGCCAGCTACAGCAATCAAGAGACCCAGTACTTC.

This clonotype was detected ten times or more. The J gene is TRBJ2-2, the V gene TRBV18, with 10 bases matching TRBD2. Germline CDR1 and CDR2: KGHSH and LQKENI. The CDR3 totals 16 residues. V trimming: 7 bases; J trimming: 0 bases; junction bases outside the gene matches: 5. CDR3 in amino acids: CASCPLAGANTGELFF. CDR3 DNA sequence: TGTGCCAGCTGCCCCCTAGCGGGGGCGAACACCGGGGAGCTGTTTTTT.

This clonotype was counted at least ten times. The CDR3: CASSLDGLAGETQYF. As DNA, the CDR3 is TGTGCCAGCAGCTTAGATGGACTAGCAGGAGAGACCCAGTACTTC. V and J are TRBV7-9 and TRBJ2-5; 8 nucleotides agree with TRBD2. In germline, CDR1 is SEHNR, CDR2 FQNEAQ (reference sequence). The CDR3 loop spans 15 amino acids. V was pared by 1 base and J by 4 bases, with 5 bases of the junction left unmatched.

This chain links TRBV18 with TRBJ2-5; 10 bases agree with TRBD1. Losses at the gene ends were 1 base for V and 2 bases for J; bases not matched to a gene: 10. The germline V gene encodes CDR1 KGHSH and CDR2 LQKENI. There are 18 residues in the CDR3. The CDR3 DNA sequence: TGTGCCAGCTCACCACTAACCCCCTCGGACAGGGGGCAAGAGACCCAGTACTTC. Translation gives CASSPLTPSDRGQETQYF.

The V call is TRBV10-3, the J call TRBJ1-6, with D unclear. This CDR3 comprises 16 residues. Germline CDR1 reads ENHRY; CDR2 reads SYGVKD. V was clipped by 10 bases and J by 6 bases, with 22 bases between them. The CDR3 spells CASRRAFLGLNSPLHF. CDR3 in DNA: TGTGCCAGCAGGAGAGCGTTTCTGGGTCTTAATTCACCCCTCCACTTT.